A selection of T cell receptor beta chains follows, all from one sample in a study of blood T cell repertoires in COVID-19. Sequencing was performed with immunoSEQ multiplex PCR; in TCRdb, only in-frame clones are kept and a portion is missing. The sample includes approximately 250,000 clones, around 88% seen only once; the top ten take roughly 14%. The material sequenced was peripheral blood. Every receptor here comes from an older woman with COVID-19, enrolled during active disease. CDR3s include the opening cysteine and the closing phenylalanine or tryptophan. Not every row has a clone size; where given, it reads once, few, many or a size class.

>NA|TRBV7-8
CASSFSLPNTEAFF
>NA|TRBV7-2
CASSFLLGGANNEQFF
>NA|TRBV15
CATSRSAGSTDTQYF
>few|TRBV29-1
CSVARVYGYTF
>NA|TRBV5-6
CASSSSGGAVSGYTF
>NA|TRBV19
CASSLRDTRNTIYF
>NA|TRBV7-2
CASSIGDEQYF
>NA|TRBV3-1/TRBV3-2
CASSRSGGGPYEQYF
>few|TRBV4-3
CASSLGQGADTQYF
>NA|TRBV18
CASSRDSADTQYF
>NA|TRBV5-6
CASSLNGGLEDTEAFF
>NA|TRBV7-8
CASSRTSGGDYNEQFF
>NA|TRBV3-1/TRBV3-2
CASASGAQGANVLTF
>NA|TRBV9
CASSVGGGGARETQYF
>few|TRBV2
CASSEAASGAYEQYF
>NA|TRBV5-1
CASSLSDRGITGELFF
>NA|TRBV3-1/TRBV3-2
CASSQASGGTDTQYF
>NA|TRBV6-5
CASRKDRPTTDTQYF
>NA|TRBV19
CASSLGATYNSPLHF
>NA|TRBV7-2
CASSSPPGQHTEAFF
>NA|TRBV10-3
CAISPQGVVYGYTF
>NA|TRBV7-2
CASSSSGGATGELFF
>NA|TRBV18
CASSPPRLGQGGETQYF
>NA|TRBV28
CASTPTGFIHDTQYF
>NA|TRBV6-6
CASSSGANEKLFF
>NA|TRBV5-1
CASSLELPAGGGDTQYF
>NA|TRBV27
CASSLWGATNEKLFF
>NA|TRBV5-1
CASSLGHRTYEQYF
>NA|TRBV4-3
CASSQDLAGAPYNEQFF
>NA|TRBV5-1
CASSLVAGHIVPGANVLTF
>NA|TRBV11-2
CASSFTATGFSNTEAFF
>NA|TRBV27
CASSLSGAGEKLFF
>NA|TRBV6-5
CASSYSHPFTLDTQYF
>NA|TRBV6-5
CASSYSSSGGLYGYTF
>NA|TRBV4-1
CASSQEQGYNEQFF
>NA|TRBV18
CASSPRADRGHGYTF